This TCR beta chain was recorded in a study of T cell repertoires in cytomegalovirus infection (dated by TCRdb to about 2019). Turning to the overall study: Donor HLA type was relevant to the analysis, because carriage of CMV infection together with the matching HLA type was indicated by public TCR beta signatures.

This clonotype was counted a few times. It has no known antigen specificity. Per-nucleotide qualities are absent, and no much larger clonotype sits a single base away. Points the paper makes about the study in general: Carriers of CMV infection plus the relevant HLA type were discriminated by the cumulative frequency of public TCR beta family members in the study cohort and in an independent roughly 350-donor cohort. The ex vivo response was dominated by HLA-C-restricted CMV-specific TCR beta clonotypes, which also provided the single most frequent clonotype in two of eight donors.

For sequencing, an Illumina HiSeq 1500 was employed. The raw public reads went through TCRdb reprocessing: fastp at Q25, MiXCR clone calling, in-frame beta chains kept. Each CDR3 protein gets just one entry, which takes the most common genes and DNA from the rows behind it. For this sample the table gives 310,000 or so distinct CDR3 sequences, of which roughly a tenth were detected only once. Over 2.5% of the sample is in the top ten clones. V was cut back by 3 bases and J by 7 bases, leaving a gap of 15 bases between them. Per the germline V gene (reference sequence), LNHDA is the CDR1 and SQIVND is the CDR2. The CDR3 runs 14 residues from the cysteine to the phenylalanine. CDR3 DNA is the only sequence kept; it has 42 bases, read in frame from the first base.

Sequencing input: PBMCs. The chain uses TRBV19 and TRBJ1-2, with the D gene too uncertain to name. The receptor's source is a human donor in good health (CMV status not recorded). Some clones in this sample may be carry-over from other donors' samples. The CDR3 here reads CASSIGGRGGGYTF. At the DNA level, the sequence is TGTGCCAGTAGTATCGGAGGGCGGGGAGGTGGCTACACCTTC.